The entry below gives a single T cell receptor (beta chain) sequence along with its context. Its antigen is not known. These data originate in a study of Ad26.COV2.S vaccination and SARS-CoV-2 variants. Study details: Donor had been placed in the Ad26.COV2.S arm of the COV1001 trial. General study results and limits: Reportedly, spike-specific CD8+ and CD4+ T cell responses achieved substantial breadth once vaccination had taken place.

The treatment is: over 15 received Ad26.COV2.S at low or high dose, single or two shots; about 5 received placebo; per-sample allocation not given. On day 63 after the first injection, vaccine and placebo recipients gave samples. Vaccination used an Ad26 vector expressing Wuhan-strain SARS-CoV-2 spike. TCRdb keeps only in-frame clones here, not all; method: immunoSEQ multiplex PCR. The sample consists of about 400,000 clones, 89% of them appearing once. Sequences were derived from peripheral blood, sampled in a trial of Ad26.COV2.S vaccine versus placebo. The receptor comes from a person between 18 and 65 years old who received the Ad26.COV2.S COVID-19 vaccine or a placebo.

CDR3 region: CASIDAGGGNTEAFF. Here the CDR3 DNA reads TGTGCCAGCATAGACGCAGGGGGCGGGAACACTGAAGCTTTCTTT. This chain connects TRBV6-5 to TRBJ1-1; 8 positions match TRBD1. This CDR3 spans 15 amino acids. The germline gives CDR1 MNHEY, CDR2 SVGAGI. V dropped 7 bases and J dropped 1; count of bases not matched to a gene: 8.